This T cell receptor (beta chain) was profiled in a study of patients and donors after allogeneic stem cell transplantation. TCRdb reanalysed the RT-PCR reads using MiXCR and keeps one entry per CDR3 protein. The top ten clones hold approximately 66% of a sample with tens of thousands of distinct CDR3 sequences, around 48% of them seen once. The CDR3 runs to 12 residues. The germline V gene encodes CDR1 SQVTM and CDR2 ANQGSEA. The V and J ends lost 5 bases and 10 bases respectively, with 17 bases between them. The J gene is TRBJ1-1, the V gene TRBV29-1, with D perhaps TRBD1 (5 bases). The specimen sequenced was blood, either unsorted or a sorted T cell fraction (not recorded which). This TCR was sampled from a human donor who was either an allogeneic HSCT recipient or a stem cell or donor lymphocyte infusion donor (not recorded which). It is not recorded whose cells these are; they may come from a transplant donor. The CDR3 sequence is CSVHVQATVAFF. In DNA, the CDR3 is TGCAGCGTTCATGTACAGGCCACGGTAGCTTTCTTT.